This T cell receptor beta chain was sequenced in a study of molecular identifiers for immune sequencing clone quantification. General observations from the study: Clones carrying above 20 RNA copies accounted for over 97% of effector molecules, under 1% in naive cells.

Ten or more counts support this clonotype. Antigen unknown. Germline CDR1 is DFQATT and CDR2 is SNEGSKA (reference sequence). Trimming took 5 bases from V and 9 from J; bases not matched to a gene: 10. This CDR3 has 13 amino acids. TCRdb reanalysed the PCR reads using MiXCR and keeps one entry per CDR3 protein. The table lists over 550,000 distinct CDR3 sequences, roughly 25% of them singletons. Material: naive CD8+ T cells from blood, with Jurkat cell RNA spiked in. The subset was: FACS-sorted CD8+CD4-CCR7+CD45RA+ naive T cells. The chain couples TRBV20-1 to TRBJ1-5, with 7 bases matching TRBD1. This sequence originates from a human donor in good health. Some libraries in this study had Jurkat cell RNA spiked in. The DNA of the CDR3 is TGCAGTGCTGAGACAGGGTCCGGTAGGCCCCAGCATTTT. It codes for CSAETGSGRPQHF.